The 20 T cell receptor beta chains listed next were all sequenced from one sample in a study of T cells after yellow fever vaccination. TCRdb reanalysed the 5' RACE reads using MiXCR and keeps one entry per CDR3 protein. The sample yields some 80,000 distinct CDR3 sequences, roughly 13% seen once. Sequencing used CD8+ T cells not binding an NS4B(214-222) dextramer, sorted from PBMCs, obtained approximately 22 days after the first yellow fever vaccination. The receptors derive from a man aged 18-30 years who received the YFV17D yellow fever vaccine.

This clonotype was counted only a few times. As DNA, the CDR3 is TGTGCCAGCAGTCCCGGGAGTCTTCTTTCACCCCTCCACTTT. Amino acid sequence: CASSPGSLLSPLHF. The gene calls are TRBV6-5 and TRBJ1-6; D is unresolved. The V end was cut by 5 bases, the J end by 9 bases, with 14 bases between. There are 14 residues in the CDR3. Germline V gene lookup returns CDR1 MNHEY and CDR2 SVGAGI.

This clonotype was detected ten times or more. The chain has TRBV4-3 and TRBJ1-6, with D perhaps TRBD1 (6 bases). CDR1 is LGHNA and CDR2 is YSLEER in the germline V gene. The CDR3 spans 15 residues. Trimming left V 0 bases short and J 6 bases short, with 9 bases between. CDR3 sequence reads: CASSQDRGRNSPLHF. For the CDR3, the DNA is TGCGCCAGCAGCCAAGACAGGGGTCGTAATTCACCCCTCCACTTT.

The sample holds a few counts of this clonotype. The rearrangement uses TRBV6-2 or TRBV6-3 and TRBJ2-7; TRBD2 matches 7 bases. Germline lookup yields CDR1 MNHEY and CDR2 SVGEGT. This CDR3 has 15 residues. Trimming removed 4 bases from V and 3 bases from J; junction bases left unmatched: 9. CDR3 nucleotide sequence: TGTGCCAGCAGTTTTCAAGCGGGGAATTACTACGAGCAGTACTTC. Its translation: CASSFQAGNYYEQYF.

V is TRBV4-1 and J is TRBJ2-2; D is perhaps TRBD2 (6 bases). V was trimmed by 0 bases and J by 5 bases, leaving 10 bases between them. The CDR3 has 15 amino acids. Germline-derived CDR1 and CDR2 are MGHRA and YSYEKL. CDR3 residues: CASSQDVGGTGELFF. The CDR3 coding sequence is TGCGCCAGCAGCCAAGATGTGGGGGGAACCGGGGAGCTGTTTTTT.

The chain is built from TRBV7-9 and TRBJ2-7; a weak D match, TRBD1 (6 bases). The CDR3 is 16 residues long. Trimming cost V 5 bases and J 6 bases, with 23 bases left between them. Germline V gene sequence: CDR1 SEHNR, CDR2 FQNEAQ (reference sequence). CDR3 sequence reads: CASSAAGTPAGGEQYF. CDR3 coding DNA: TGTGCCAGCAGCGCAGCCGGGACACCCGCCGGAGGCGAGCAGTACTTC.

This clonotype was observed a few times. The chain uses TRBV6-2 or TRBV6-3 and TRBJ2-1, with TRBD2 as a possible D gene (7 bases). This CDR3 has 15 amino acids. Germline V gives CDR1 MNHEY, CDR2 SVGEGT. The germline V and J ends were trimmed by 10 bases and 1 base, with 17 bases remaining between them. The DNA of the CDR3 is TGTGCCACCAGGTGGGCGGGGGCGTCCTACAATGAGCAGTTCTTC. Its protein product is CATRWAGASYNEQFF.

This CDR3 is CASSYHTVSTGKAYEQYV. The DNA of the CDR3 is TGTGCCAGCAGCTACCATACCGTTTCGACAGGGAAAGCCTACGAGCAGTACGTC. The V and J genes are TRBV6-2 or TRBV6-3 and TRBJ2-7; 7 bases line up with TRBD1. CDR1 MNHEY and CDR2 SVGEGT come from the germline V gene. With V trimmed by 6 bases and J by 2 bases, 19 bases remained unmatched. CDR3 length: 18 residues.

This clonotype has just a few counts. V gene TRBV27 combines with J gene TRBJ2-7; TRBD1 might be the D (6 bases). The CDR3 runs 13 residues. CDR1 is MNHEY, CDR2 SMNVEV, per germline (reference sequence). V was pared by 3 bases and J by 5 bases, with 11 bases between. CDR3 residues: CASSFRGIHEQYF. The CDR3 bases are TGTGCCAGCAGTTTCAGGGGCATCCACGAGCAGTACTTC.

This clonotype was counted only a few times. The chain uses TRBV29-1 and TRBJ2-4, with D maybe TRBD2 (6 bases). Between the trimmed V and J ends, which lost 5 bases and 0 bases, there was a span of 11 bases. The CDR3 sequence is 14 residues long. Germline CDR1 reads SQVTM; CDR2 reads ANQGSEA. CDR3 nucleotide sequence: TGCAGCGTTATCGGGGGAGCAGCCAAAAACATTCAGTACTTC. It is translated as CSVIGGAAKNIQYF.

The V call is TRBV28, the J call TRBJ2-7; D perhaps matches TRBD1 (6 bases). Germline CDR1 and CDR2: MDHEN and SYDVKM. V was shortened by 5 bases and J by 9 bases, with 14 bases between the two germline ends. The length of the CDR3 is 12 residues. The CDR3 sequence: CASSKQGLGQYV. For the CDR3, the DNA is TGTGCCAGCAGTAAACAGGGTTTGGGGCAGTACGTC.

This CDR3 reads CASSLNPATSGETQYF. In DNA form, the CDR3 reads TGTGCCAGCAGTCTCAACCCTGCGACTAGCGGGGAGACCCAGTACTTC. The chain carries TRBV27 and TRBJ2-5; 10 bases are shared with TRBD2. Germline CDR1 MNHEY, CDR2 SMNVEV (reference sequence). Trimming removed 5 bases from V and 5 bases from J; junction bases left unmatched: 11. This CDR3 is built from 16 residues.

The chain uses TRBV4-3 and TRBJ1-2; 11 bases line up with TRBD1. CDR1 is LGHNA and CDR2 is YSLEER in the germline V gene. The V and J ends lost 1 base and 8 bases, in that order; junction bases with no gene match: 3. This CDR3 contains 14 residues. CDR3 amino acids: CASSQAGTGGGYTF. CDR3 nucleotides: TGCGCCAGCAGCCAAGCAGGGACAGGGGGAGGCTACACCTTC.

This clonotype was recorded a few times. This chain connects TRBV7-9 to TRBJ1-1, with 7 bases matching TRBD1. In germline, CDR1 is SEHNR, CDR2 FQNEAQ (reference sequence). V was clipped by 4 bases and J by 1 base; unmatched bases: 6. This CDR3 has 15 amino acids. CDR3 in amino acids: CASSSTGAGNTEAFF. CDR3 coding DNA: TGTGCCAGCAGCTCAACAGGGGCTGGGAACACTGAAGCTTTCTTT.

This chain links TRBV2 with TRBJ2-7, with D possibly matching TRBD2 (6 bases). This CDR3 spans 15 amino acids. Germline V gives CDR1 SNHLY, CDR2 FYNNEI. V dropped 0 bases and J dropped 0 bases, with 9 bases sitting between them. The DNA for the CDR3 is TGTGCCAGCAGTGAAGCACGGAGGGCCTCCTACGAGCAGTACGTC. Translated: CASSEARRASYEQYV.

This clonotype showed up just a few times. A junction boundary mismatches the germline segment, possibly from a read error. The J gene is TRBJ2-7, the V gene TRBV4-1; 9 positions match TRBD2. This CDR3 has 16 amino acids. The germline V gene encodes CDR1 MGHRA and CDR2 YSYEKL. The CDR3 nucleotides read TGCGCCAGCAGCCAAGAAGTTTTGAATAGCGGGGGCCTCGGTCACTTC. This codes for CASSQEVLNSGGLGHF.

As DNA, the CDR3 is TGCAGTGCTAGAGACAGGGGGGCTAGCACAGATACGCAGTATTTT. This translates into CSARDRGASTDTQYF. J is TRBJ2-3 and V is TRBV20-1; D may be TRBD1 (7 bases). V lost 0 bases, J lost 0 bases, and 10 bases lay in between. CDR3 length: 15 amino acids. The V gene's germline CDR1 is DFQATT and CDR2 SNEGSKA (reference sequence).

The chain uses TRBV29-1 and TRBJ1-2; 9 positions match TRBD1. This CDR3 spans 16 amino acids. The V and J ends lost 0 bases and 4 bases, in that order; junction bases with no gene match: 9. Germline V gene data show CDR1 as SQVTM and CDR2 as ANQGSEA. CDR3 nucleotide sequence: TGCAGCGTTGAAGATCTGACGACAGGGGGGTTCTATGGCTACACCTTC. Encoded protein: CSVEDLTTGGFYGYTF.

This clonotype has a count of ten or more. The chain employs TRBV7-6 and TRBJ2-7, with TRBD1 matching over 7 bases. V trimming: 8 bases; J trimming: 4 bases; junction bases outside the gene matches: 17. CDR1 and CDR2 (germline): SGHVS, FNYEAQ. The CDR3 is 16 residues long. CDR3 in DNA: TGTGCCAGCGCCCTGGAGACAGGGCCTTACTCTTACGAGCAGTACTTC. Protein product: CASALETGPYSYEQYF.

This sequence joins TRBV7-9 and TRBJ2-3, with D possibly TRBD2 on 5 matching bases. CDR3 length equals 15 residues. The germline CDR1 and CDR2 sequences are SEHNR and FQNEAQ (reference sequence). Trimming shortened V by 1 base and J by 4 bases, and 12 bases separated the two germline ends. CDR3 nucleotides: TGTGCCAGCAGCTTAGGCACTAGAGGCGCAGATACGCAGTATTTT. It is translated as CASSLGTRGADTQYF.

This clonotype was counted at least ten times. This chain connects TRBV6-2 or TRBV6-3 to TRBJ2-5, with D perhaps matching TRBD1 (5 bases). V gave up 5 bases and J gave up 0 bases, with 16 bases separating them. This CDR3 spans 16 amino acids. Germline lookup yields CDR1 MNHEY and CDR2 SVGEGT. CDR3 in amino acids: CASSPRQGADQETQYF. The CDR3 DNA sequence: TGTGCCAGCAGTCCCCGGCAGGGTGCGGACCAAGAGACCCAGTACTTC.